The TCR beta chain under discussion was sequenced for a study of spatial heterogeneity in lung cancer. Study-level information: Sequencing of follow-up PBMC samples took place when they were available, at a median of around two years after resection.

TCRdb re-called the 5' RACE reads with MiXCR, one entry per CDR3 protein. The repertoire holds roughly 120,000 distinct CDR3 sequences, 10% to 12% seen once, with less than 25% in the top ten. Time point here: blood at routine non-recurrence follow-up after resection. Without sorting, whole RNA was sequenced from tumor, nontumor lung or frozen PBMC. This clonotype was found a few times. In germline, CDR1 is KGHSH, CDR2 LQKENI. The CDR3 has 12 amino acids. V dropped 6 bases and J dropped 5; count of bases not matched to a gene: 3. The sample in question was PBMCs, obtained at follow-up. This chain joins TRBV18 and TRBJ1-2, with TRBD1 matching over 7 bases. The origin of this receptor is a female donor with early-stage non-small cell lung cancer. The CDR3 loop reads CASSGTAYGYTF. CDR3 sequence (DNA): TGTGCCAGCTCGGGGACAGCGTATGGCTACACCTTC.